This TCR beta chain was profiled in a study of blood T cell repertoires in COVID-19. As for the study in general: Acute and convalescent COVID-19 specimens originated in the United States, Italy and Spain. PBMCs, B-cell-depleted T cells, or T cells provided the cDNA or gDNA that made up the material.

This CDR3 has 13 residues. The germline CDR1 and CDR2 sequences are KGHSY and FQNENV. V was shortened by 6 bases and J by 1 base, with 9 bases between the two germline ends. Per the original methods: Amplification of reference gene primers provided the estimated nucleated cell counts. Produced via immunoSEQ multiplex PCR; TCRdb's table is partial and in-frame only. Clonal size and the V and J genes are those of that table, whereas D and trimming came from the DNA. The table has 110,000 to 150,000 clones, approximately 78% seen once; the top ten hold roughly 3.9%. This chain joins TRBV16 and TRBJ2-5; tentatively, D is TRBD1 (6 bases). This clonotype originated in a woman of 80 years or more with acute or convalescent COVID-19. The specimen was peripheral blood. In DNA form, the CDR3 reads TGTGCCAGCAGACGCAGGGGCCAAGAGACCCAGTACTTC. Protein product: CASRRRGQETQYF.